Each of the 10 T cell receptor beta chains below was sequenced from the same sample in a study of T cell responses to AZD1222 COVID-19 vaccine. Produced via immunoSEQ multiplex PCR; TCRdb's table is partial and in-frame only. The top ten hold approximately 4.8% of the sample, which has approximately 160,000 clones, approximately 89% seen once. The specimen was peripheral blood, collected on day 0 of AZD1222 vaccination. The receptors originated from an adult in good health.

This clone appeared once. This sequence joins TRBV5-4 and TRBJ2-1, with TRBD2 matching over 11 bases. The CDR3 is 15 amino acids. V shed 4 bases, J shed 6 bases, and the junction held 6 bases outside the gene matches. CDR1 and CDR2 (germline): SGHNT, YYREEE (reference sequence). CDR3 nucleotides: TGTGCCAGCAGCGCCACTAGCGGGAGTACCAATGAGCAGTTCTTC. This translates into CASSATSGSTNEQFF.

The rearrangement uses TRBV5-8 and TRBJ2-5; 11 nucleotides align to TRBD1. The CDR3 has 15 amino acids. CDR1 is SGHTS, CDR2 YDEGEE, per germline. V lost 1 base, J lost 6 bases, and 5 bases stayed unmatched. The CDR3 spells CASSLRTGGGKTQYF. The CDR3 coding sequence is TGTGCCAGCAGCTTGCGGACAGGGGGCGGGAAGACCCAGTACTTC.

This clone was picked up one time. The chain carries TRBV14 and TRBJ2-7; TRBD2 is a possible D gene (6 bases). V lost 0 bases, J lost 6 bases, and 21 bases lay in between. Per germline, CDR1 SGHDN and CDR2 FVKESK. This CDR3 is built from 17 residues. CDR3 bases: TGTGCCAGCAGCCAAGATAGGCGGGGCCGGTCACGGTTCGAGCAGTACTTC. It translates to CASSQDRRGRSRFEQYF. Supplemented by reference TRBV14 and TRBJ2-7, the full variable domain reads EAGVTQFPSHSVIEKGQTVTLRCDPISGHDNLYWYRRVMGKEIKFLLHFVKESKQDESGMPNNRFLAERTGGTYSTLKVQPAELEDSGVYFCASSQDRRGRSRFEQYFGPGTRLTVT.

This rearrangement joins TRBV5-4 to TRBJ2-5; 7 bases match TRBD2. The CDR3 is 14 residues long. V shed 1 base and J 5 bases; nucleotides not matched to a gene: 5. Looked up from germline, CDR1 is SGHNT and CDR2 is YYREEE (reference sequence). CDR3 sequence reads: CASSLRGGRETQYF. CDR3 nucleotide sequence: TGTGCCAGCAGCTTGCGGGGAGGGAGGGAGACCCAGTACTTC.

The chain links TRBV11-3 to TRBJ2-2, with 7 nucleotides matching TRBD2. The V segment lost 5 bases and the J segment 7 bases; nucleotides outside the gene matches: 4. CDR3 length equals 13 residues. CDR1 is SGHNT, CDR2 YENEEA, per germline. The CDR3 coding sequence is TGTGCCAGCAGCCCTGTAGCGGGCGGGGAGCTGTTTTTT. Its translation is CASSPVAGGELFF.

The chain uses TRBV14 and TRBJ2-1; weak D call: TRBD2 (6 bases). V was trimmed by 1 base and J by 9 bases, leaving 10 bases between them. CDR1 SGHDN and CDR2 FVKESK come from the germline V gene. The CDR3 runs to 13 residues. CDR3 nucleotide sequence: TGTGCCAGCAGCCAAGTTCTTAGCGGTGAGCAGTTCTTC. This encodes CASSQVLSGEQFF.

The V call is TRBV11-2, the J call TRBJ2-7, with D tentatively TRBD1 (5 bases). Per germline, CDR1 SGHAT and CDR2 FQNNGV. Trimming took 2 bases from V and 3 from J, leaving 8 bases between them. The CDR3 sequence is 13 residues long. CDR3 DNA: TGTGCCAGCAGCTTAAGTCAGGGCTACGAGCAGTACTTC. The encoded protein is CASSLSQGYEQYF.

The chain uses TRBV9 and TRBJ1-1; 7 nucleotides agree with TRBD1. The germline CDR1 and CDR2 sequences are SGDLS and YYNGEE. The CDR3 runs to 14 residues. Trimming cost V 0 bases and J 4 bases; bases outside gene matches: 3. The chain's CDR3 is CASSVAPGGTEAFF. CDR3 bases: TGTGCCAGCAGCGTAGCCCCAGGGGGCACTGAAGCTTTCTTT.

This clone was counted a single time. V is TRBV29-1 and J is TRBJ2-7; 12 positions agree with TRBD1. This CDR3 is built from 13 residues. The V segment lost 7 bases and the J segment 5 bases; nucleotides outside the gene matches: 6. The germline gives CDR1 SQVTM, CDR2 ANQGSEA. The CDR3 DNA is TGCAGCGCATGGGACAGGGGGCCTAACGAGCAGTACTTC. It codes for CSAWDRGPNEQYF.

This chain links TRBV7-6 with TRBJ2-3; 7 bases align to TRBD2. V lost 0 bases and J lost 2; bases outside the gene matches: 5. This CDR3 is built from 16 residues. Germline CDR1 SGHVS, CDR2 FNYEAQ. This CDR3 reads CASSLAGGPYTDTQYF. CDR3 DNA: TGTGCCAGCAGCTTAGCGGGAGGGCCTTACACAGATACGCAGTATTTT.